This TCR beta chain stems from a study of T-cell reconstitution after alpha-beta-depleted transplantation in children. Study-wide findings and caveats: Elevated TCRbeta diversity at day 60 was traced, in some patients, to surviving recipient T cells and thymic progenitors. Several hundred expanded graft clones reportedly gave rise to the alpha-beta T cells present about two months after transplant. One year post-transplant, T-cell counts and diversity were largely derived from T cells produced anew.

This clonotype was recorded at least ten times. Its antigen is not known. Germline V gene sequence: CDR1 DFQATT, CDR2 SNEGSKA (reference sequence). The length of the CDR3 is 15 residues. The germline V and J ends were trimmed by 0 bases and 5 bases, with 17 bases remaining between them. As it was prepared, the TCRbeta library received unique molecular identifiers. TCRdb analysed the PCR reads with MiXCR anew, one entry per CDR3 protein. This repertoire shows about 600,000 distinct CDR3 sequences, about an eighth found once; its top ten account for approximately 2.1%. The material sequenced was PBMCs, mostly from graft donor cells, taken 360 days after TCRalphabeta/CD19-depleted stem cell transplant. The source of this sequence is a male patient aged 10 to 17 who had a stem cell transplant for acute myeloid leukemia, so the T cells may come from the graft donor. V and J are TRBV20-1 and TRBJ2-7; no reliable D call. For the CDR3, the DNA is TGCAGTGCTAGAGATAGGACGGCGGTCGTGGACGAGCAGTACTTC. This sequence encodes CSARDRTAVVDEQYF.